This is a list of T cell receptor beta chains from one sample in a study of CD8 T cells in ankylosing spondylitis. In TCRdb, the 5' RACE reads were re-called with MiXCR into one record per CDR3 protein. The sample includes about 400,000 distinct CDR3 sequences, about 22% of them seen just once. Sequencing was carried out using blood, either unsorted or a sorted T cell fraction (not recorded which). These receptors were obtained from a male donor with ankylosing spondylitis. Each CDR3 is given without its conserved first and last residue. The order of the fields is V gene, J gene, clone size, CDR3 protein. Rows give clone size only sometimes, using once, few, many, or a class for an expanded clone.

TRBV5-6	TRBJ2-7	few	ASSLVGDEQY
TRBV20-1	TRBJ2-5	NA	SARGSTSGFQETQY
TRBV7-3	TRBJ1-1	NA	ASSPGGGAAEAF
TRBV11-2	TRBJ2-1	few	ASSSRTPMYEQF
TRBV20-1	TRBJ1-2	NA	SANVPGAGGYT
TRBV10-3	TRBJ2-7	few	AISESQAGAYEQY
TRBV29-1	TRBJ2-7	NA	SVEYETYEQY
TRBV25-1	TRBJ1-1	NA	ASSGPHTGNTEAF
TRBV27	TRBJ1-1	few	ASSRVLENTEAF
TRBV5-1	TRBJ2-7	NA	ASSPAGVRNYEQY
TRBV19	TRBJ2-6	NA	ASSMTGGGAGANVLT
TRBV20-1	TRBJ1-2	once	SATGTKPYGYT
TRBV7-9	TRBJ2-1	few	ASSWGLAGDAEQF
TRBV3-1	TRBJ2-2	NA	ASSQGPAGELF
TRBV5-6	TRBJ2-1	once	ASSFVFAVSYNEQF
TRBV19	TRBJ2-1	few	ASSIRSGSYNEQF
TRBV5-1	TRBJ2-1	few	ASSWSGGDNEQF
TRBV5-1	TRBJ2-2	few	AAKEGITGELF
TRBV14	TRBJ2-5	NA	ASSQGFSDGETQY
TRBV20-1	TRBJ1-5	NA	SASDRDTREPQH
TRBV24-1	TRBJ1-1	NA	ATSDPQRQGVLTEAF
TRBV5-5	TRBJ2-7	NA	ASSFWTSEGEQY
TRBV4-1	TRBJ2-2	few	ASSQDRSTYSNTGELF
TRBV12-3/TRBV12-4	TRBJ2-2	few	ASSNLVSGELF
TRBV7-7	TRBJ2-1	NA	ASSPGASGYNEQF
TRBV11-3	TRBJ2-7	NA	ASRSSFEQY
TRBV19	TRBJ2-2	NA	ASSIRRAVGELF
TRBV7-6	TRBJ2-3	NA	ASSLRAALRADTQY
TRBV28	TRBJ2-7	NA	ASSLKWLTSGFYEQY
TRBV20-1	TRBJ1-1	few	SARPPTGGTEAF
TRBV20-1	TRBJ2-2	NA	SARDPGGMAGELF
TRBV20-1	TRBJ2-1	few	SAPSPLSGSRNEQF
TRBV30	TRBJ1-5	NA	AWGTGSGNQPQH
TRBV3-1	TRBJ2-3	once	ASSRPSGLALHTDTQY
TRBV19	TRBJ2-5	NA	ASSNPDRGGETQY